The present T cell receptor (beta chain) was sequenced within a study of blood T cell repertoires in COVID-19. On the study more broadly: Both acute and convalescent COVID-19 samples were obtained from the United States, Italy and Spain. T cells, B-cell-depleted T cells, or PBMCs provided the cDNA or gDNA that served as material.

In the study's own analysis: Using reference gene primer amplification, nucleated cell counts were estimated. TCRdb's table, derived via immunoSEQ multiplex PCR, lists solely in-frame clones and lacks some. From that table come the V and J calls and clone size; the DNA was used to work out D and trimming. The data contain approximately 63,000 clones, 88% of them seen just once; the ten biggest clones take up less than 20%. Germline CDR1 reads MDHEN; CDR2 reads SYDVKM. The CDR3 has 16 amino acids. Trimming removed 2 bases from V and 5 bases from J; junction bases left unmatched: 9. Sequencing input: peripheral blood. The clonotype comes from a woman aged 80 or older with active COVID-19. The chain carries TRBV28 and TRBJ1-2, with TRBD1 identical over 9 bases. CDR3 amino acids: CASSLPPGQGAYGYTF. CDR3 in DNA: TGTGCCAGCAGTTTACCACCGGGACAGGGAGCGTATGGCTACACCTTC.